These 4 T cell receptor beta chains share one sample of origin, sequenced in a study of shared clonotypes between healthy human individuals. TCRdb's table, derived via immunoSEQ multiplex PCR, lists solely in-frame clones and lacks some. Of some 1,600,000 clones in the sample, approximately 98% were seen once. The sample was naive CD4+ T cells sorted from blood. The subset is: CD45RA+ positively selected. The source of these receptors is a man under 40 in good health.

V usage is TRBV5-1 and J usage is TRBJ2-5, with 9 positions matching TRBD1. CDR1 SGHRS and CDR2 YFSETQ come from the germline V gene. V dropped 4 bases and J dropped 2; count of bases not matched to a gene: 6. This CDR3 spans 15 amino acids. CDR3 amino acids: CASSGTGSNQETQYF. In DNA form, the CDR3 reads TGCGCCAGCAGCGGGACAGGGAGCAATCAAGAGACCCAGTACTTC.

J is TRBJ2-2 and V is TRBV5-6; 8 bases align to TRBD1. The CDR3 spans 15 residues. J gave up 7 bases and V 4 bases, and 9 bases lay outside the gene matches. Germline V CDR1 and CDR2: SGHDT, YYEEEE. For the CDR3, the DNA is TGTGCCAGCAGCAGAGGGACAGGAGGCTTCGGGGAGCTGTTTTTT. Its translation: CASSRGTGGFGELFF.

The chain uses TRBV7-9 and TRBJ2-1; D unclear. The V gene's germline CDR1 is SEHNR and CDR2 FQNEAQ (reference sequence). The CDR3 contains 13 residues. Trimming took off 5 bases at V and 8 bases at J, with 13 bases between the two ends. CDR3 sequence (DNA): TGTGCCAGCAGCCCCCCACGCGGTTATGAGCAGTTCTTC. Translated: CASSPPRGYEQFF.

The rearrangement joins TRBV10-1 to TRBJ2-7; 7 nucleotides agree with TRBD2. J was trimmed by 7 bases and V by 3 bases; bases with no gene match: 6. The length of the CDR3 is 13 residues. Germline CDR1 and CDR2: WNHNN and SYGVQD (reference sequence). DNA for the CDR3: TGCGCCAGCAGTGATCGCCTAGCGGCGGAGCAGTACTTC. It codes for CASSDRLAAEQYF.